One and the same sample provided the 3 T cell receptor beta chains below, sequenced in a study of blood T cell repertoires in COVID-19. TCRdb's table, derived via immunoSEQ multiplex PCR, lists solely in-frame clones and lacks some. The sample records about 200,000 clones, 80% to 90% being singletons. Sequencing was carried out using PBMCs or T cells enriched from blood (not recorded which). The receptors stem from a woman aged 40 to 55 with acute COVID-19.

This chain joins TRBV7-6 and TRBJ1-6; 9 positions agree with TRBD1. The trim removed 5 bases at V and 5 bases at J, leaving 4 bases unmatched. This CDR3 has 15 residues. Looked up from germline, CDR1 is SGHVS and CDR2 is FNYEAQ. Written as DNA, the CDR3 is TGTGCCAGCAGCCCACGGACAGGGGATAATTCACCCCTCCACTTT. This encodes CASSPRTGDNSPLHF.

The CDR3 DNA reads as TGCGCCAGCAGCTTGTTTACGGACACCGGGGAGCTGTTTTTT. Translating gives CASSLFTDTGELFF. The chain carries TRBV5-1 and TRBJ2-2; D is ambiguous. V was shortened by 1 base and J by 3 bases, with 7 bases between the two germline ends. The CDR3 contains 14 residues. Germline CDR1 and CDR2: SGHRS and YFSETQ.

The rearrangement links TRBV27 to TRBJ2-1, with 9 bases fitting TRBD1. Germline V lookup: CDR1 MNHEY, CDR2 SMNVEV (reference sequence). V was clipped by 5 bases and J by 7 bases; unmatched bases: 6. This CDR3 region has 14 residues. The CDR3 here is CASSHKDRGNEQFF. The CDR3 DNA sequence: TGTGCCAGCAGTCACAAGGACAGGGGTAATGAGCAGTTCTTC.